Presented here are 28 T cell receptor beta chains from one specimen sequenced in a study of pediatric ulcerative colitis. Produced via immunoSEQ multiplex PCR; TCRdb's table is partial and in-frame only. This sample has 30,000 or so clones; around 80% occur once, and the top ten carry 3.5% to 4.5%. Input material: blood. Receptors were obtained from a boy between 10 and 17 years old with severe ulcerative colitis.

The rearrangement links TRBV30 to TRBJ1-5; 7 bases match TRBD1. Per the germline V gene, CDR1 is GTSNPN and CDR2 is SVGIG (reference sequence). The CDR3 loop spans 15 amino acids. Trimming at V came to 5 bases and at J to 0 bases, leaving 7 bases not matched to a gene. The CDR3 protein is CAWQGGAYSNQPQHF. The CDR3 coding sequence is TGTGCCTGGCAAGGGGGCGCCTATAGCAATCAGCCCCAGCATTTT.

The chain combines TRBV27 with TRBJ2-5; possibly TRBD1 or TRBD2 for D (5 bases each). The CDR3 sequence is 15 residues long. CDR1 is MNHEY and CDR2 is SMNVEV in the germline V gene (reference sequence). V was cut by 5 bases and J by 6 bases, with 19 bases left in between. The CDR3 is CASSPSGGREKTQYF. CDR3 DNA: TGTGCCAGCAGTCCAAGTGGGGGTAGGGAGAAGACCCAGTACTTC.

The CDR3 region has the DNA TGTGCCAGCAGCTCTCGGACTAGCGGCACAGATACGCAGTATTTT. Amino acid sequence: CASSSRTSGTDTQYF. This rearrangement joins TRBV9 to TRBJ2-3; 9 nucleotides agree with TRBD2. The V segment lost 4 bases and the J segment 1 base; nucleotides outside the gene matches: 4. CDR1 and CDR2 (germline): SGDLS, YYNGEE. The CDR3 consists of 15 residues.

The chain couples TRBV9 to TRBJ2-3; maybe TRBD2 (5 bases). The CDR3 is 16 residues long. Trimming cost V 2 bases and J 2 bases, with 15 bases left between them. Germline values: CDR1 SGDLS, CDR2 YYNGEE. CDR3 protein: CASSVGGLSNTDTQYF. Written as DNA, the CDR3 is TGTGCCAGCAGCGTGGGTGGACTCTCCAACACAGATACGCAGTATTTT. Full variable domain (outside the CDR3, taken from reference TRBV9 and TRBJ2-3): DSGVTQTPKHLITATGQRVTLRCSPRSGDLSVYWYQQSLDQGLQFLIQYYNGEERAKGNILERFSAQQFPDLHSELNLSSLELGDSALYFCASSVGGLSNTDTQYFGPGTRLTVL.

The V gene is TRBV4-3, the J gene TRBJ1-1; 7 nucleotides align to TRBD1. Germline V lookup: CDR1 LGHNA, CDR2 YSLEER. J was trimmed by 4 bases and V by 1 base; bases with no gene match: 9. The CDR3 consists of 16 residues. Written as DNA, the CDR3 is TGCGCCAGCAGCCAAGGTTACAGGGGCATGTTCACTGAAGCTTTCTTT. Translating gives CASSQGYRGMFTEAFF.

Here the CDR3 reads CASIVGREQYF. The CDR3 DNA reads as TGTGCCAGCATAGTAGGCCGCGAGCAGTACTTC. The V call is TRBV2, the J call TRBJ2-7; D gene unclear. Trimming pared 7 bases from V and 6 bases from J, leaving 10 bases between. The V gene's germline CDR1 is SNHLY and CDR2 FYNNEI. The CDR3 consists of 11 residues.

Written as DNA, the CDR3 is TGCAGTGTGCGGGGAACAGATACGCAGTATTTT. Its protein product is CSVRGTDTQYF. This rearrangement joins TRBV20-1 to TRBJ2-3; tentative D call: TRBD2 (6 bases). CDR3 length: 11 residues. Germline V CDR1 and CDR2: DFQATT, SNEGSKA (reference sequence). Trimming removed 7 bases from V and 3 bases from J, with 8 bases in between.

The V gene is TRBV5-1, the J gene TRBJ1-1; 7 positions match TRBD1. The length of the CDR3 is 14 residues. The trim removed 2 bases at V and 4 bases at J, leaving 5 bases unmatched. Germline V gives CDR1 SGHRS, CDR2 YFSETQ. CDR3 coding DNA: TGCGCCAGCAGCTTCCGACAGGGTGGCACTGAAGCTTTCTTT. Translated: CASSFRQGGTEAFF.

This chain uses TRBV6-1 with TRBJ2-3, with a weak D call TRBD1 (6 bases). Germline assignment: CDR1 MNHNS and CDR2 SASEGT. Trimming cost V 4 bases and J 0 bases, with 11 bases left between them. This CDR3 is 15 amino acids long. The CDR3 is CASSVHRASTDTQYF. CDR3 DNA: TGTGCCAGCAGTGTACACAGGGCTAGCACAGATACGCAGTATTTT.

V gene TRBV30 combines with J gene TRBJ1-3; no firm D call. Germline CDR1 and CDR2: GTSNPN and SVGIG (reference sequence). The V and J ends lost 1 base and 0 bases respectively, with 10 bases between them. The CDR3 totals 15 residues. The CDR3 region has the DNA TGTGCCTGGAGTGAGGAGGTGACCTCTGGAAACACCATATATTTT. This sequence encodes CAWSEEVTSGNTIYF. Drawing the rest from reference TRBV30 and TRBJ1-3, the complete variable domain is SQTIHQWPATLVQPVGSPLSLECTVEGTSNPNLYWYRQAAGRGLQLLFYSVGIGQISSEVPQNLSASRPQDRQFILSSKKLLLSDSGFYLCAWSEEVTSGNTIYFGEGSWLTVV.

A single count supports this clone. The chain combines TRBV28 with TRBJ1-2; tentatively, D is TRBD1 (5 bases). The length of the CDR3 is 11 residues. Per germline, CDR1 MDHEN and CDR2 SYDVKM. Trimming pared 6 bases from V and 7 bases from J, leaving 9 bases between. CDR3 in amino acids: CASSPGTGYTF. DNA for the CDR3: TGTGCCAGCAGCCCAGGGACTGGCTACACCTTC.

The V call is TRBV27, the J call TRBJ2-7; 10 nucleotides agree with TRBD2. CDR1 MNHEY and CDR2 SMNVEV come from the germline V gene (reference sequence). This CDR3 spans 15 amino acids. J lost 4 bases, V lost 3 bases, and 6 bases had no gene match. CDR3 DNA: TGTGCCAGCAGTTTTGGAACTAGCGGGGCTTACGAGCAGTACTTC. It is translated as CASSFGTSGAYEQYF.

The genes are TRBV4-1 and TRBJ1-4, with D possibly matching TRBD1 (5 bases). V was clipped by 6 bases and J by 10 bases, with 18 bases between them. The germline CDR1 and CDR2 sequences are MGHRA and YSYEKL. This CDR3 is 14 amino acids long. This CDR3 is CASSYPGTSGKLFF. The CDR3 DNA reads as TGCGCCAGCAGTTACCCCGGGACCTCAGGAAAACTGTTTTTT.

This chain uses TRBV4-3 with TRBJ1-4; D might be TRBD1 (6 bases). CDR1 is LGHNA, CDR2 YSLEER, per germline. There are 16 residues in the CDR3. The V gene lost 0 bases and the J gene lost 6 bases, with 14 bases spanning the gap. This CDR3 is CASSQDRKGGDEKLFF. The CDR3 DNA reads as TGCGCCAGCAGCCAAGATCGAAAAGGGGGGGATGAAAAACTGTTTTTT.

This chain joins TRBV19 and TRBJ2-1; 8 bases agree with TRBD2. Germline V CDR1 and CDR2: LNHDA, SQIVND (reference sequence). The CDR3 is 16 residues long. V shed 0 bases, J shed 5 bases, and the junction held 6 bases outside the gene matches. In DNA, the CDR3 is TGTGCCAGTAGTATAGACACGGGGGGGCCCCACAATGAGCAGTTCTTC. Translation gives CASSIDTGGPHNEQFF.

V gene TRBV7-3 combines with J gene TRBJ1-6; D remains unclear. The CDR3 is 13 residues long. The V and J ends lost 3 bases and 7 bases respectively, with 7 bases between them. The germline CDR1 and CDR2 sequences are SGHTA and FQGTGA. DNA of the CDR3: TGTGCCAGCAGCTTTGTCCCCAATTCACCCCTCCACTTT. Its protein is CASSFVPNSPLHF. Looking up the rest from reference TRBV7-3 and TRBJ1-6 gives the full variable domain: GAGVSQTPSNKVTEKGKYVELRCDPISGHTALYWYRQSLGQGPEFLIYFQGTGAADDSGLPNDRFFAVRPEGSVSTLKIQRTERGDSAVYLCASSFVPNSPLHFGNGTRLTVT.

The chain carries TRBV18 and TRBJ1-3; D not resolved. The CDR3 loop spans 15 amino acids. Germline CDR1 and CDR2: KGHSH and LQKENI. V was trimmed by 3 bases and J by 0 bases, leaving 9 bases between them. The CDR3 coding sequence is TGTGCCAGCTCACCCATCGTACTCTCTGGAAACACCATATATTTT. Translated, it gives CASSPIVLSGNTIYF.

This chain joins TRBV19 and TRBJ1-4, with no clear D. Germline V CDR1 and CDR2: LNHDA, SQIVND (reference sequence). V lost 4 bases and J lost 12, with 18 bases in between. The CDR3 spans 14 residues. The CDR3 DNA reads TGTGCCAGTAGTAACGGCCCCTATCCCCGAGAACTGTTTTTT. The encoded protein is CASSNGPYPRELFF.

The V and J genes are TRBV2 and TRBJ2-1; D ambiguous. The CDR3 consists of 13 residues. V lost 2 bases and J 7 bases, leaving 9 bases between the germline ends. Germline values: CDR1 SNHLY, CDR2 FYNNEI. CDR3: CASSESFRNEQFF. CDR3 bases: TGTGCCAGCAGTGAATCATTTAGGAATGAGCAGTTCTTC.

CDR3 DNA: TGTGCCAGTGGGAGGGGACTAGCGGGGAGCGGAGAGACCCAGTACTTC. Amino acids: CASGRGLAGSGETQYF. The chain has TRBV19 and TRBJ2-5, with 13 bases aligning to TRBD2. V was clipped by 8 bases and J by 4 bases; unmatched bases: 10. The CDR3 spans 16 residues. From germline, CDR1 is LNHDA and CDR2 SQIVND (reference sequence).

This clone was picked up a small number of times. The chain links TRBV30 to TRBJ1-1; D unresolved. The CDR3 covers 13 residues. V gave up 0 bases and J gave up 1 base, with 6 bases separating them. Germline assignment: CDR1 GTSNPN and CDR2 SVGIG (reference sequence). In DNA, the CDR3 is TGTGCCTGGAGTGTACAAGGGAACACTGAAGCTTTCTTT. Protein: CAWSVQGNTEAFF.

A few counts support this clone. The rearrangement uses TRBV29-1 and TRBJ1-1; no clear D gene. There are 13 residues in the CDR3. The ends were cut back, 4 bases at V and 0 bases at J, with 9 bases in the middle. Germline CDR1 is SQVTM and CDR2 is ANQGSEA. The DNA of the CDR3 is TGCAGCGTTGCCGGGCTCATGAACACTGAAGCTTTCTTT. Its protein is CSVAGLMNTEAFF.

The CDR3: CASSVRADYGYTF. CDR3 sequence (DNA): TGTGCCAGCAGTGTTAGGGCAGACTATGGCTACACCTTC. The chain links TRBV6-1 to TRBJ1-2; D gene uncertain. The CDR3 is 13 residues long. V lost 4 bases, J lost 3 bases, and 9 bases lay in between. Germline V CDR1 and CDR2: MNHNS, SASEGT.

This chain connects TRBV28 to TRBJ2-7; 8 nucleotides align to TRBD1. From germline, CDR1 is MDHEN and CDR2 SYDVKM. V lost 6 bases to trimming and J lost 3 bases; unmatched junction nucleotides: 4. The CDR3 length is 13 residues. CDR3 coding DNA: TGTGCCAGCAGCCCGGGGACAGGCTACGAGCAGTACTTC. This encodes CASSPGTGYEQYF. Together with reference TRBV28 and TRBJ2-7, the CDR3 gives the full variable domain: DVKVTQSSRYLVKRTGEKVFLECVQDMDHENMFWYRQDPGLGLRLIYFSYDVKMKEKGDIPEGYSVSREKKERFSLILESASTNQTSMYLCASSPGTGYEQYFGPGTRLTVT.

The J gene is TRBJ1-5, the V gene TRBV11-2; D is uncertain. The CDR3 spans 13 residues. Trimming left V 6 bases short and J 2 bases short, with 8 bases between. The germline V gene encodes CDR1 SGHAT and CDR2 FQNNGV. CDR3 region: CASSLDRNQPQHF. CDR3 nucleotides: TGTGCCAGCAGTTTGGATCGCAATCAGCCCCAGCATTTT.

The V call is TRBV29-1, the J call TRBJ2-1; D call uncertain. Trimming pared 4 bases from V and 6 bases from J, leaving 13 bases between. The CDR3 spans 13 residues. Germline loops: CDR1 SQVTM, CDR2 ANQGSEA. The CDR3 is CSVGLSIGNEQFF. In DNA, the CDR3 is TGCAGCGTTGGACTCAGTATCGGCAATGAGCAGTTCTTC.

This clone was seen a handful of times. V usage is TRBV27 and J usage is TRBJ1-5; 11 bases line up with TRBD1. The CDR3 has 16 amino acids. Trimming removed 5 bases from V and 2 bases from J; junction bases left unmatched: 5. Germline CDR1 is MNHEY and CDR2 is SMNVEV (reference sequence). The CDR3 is CASSKLGQGGNQPQHF. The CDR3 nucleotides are TGTGCCAGCAGTAAATTGGGACAGGGGGGCAATCAGCCCCAGCATTTT.

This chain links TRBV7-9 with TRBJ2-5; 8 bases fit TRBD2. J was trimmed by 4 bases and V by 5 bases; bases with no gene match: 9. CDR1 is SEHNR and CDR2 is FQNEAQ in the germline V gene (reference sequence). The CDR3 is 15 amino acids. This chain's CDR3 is CASSQTTGLGETQYF. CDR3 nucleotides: TGTGCCAGCAGCCAAACCACGGGACTAGGAGAGACCCAGTACTTC.